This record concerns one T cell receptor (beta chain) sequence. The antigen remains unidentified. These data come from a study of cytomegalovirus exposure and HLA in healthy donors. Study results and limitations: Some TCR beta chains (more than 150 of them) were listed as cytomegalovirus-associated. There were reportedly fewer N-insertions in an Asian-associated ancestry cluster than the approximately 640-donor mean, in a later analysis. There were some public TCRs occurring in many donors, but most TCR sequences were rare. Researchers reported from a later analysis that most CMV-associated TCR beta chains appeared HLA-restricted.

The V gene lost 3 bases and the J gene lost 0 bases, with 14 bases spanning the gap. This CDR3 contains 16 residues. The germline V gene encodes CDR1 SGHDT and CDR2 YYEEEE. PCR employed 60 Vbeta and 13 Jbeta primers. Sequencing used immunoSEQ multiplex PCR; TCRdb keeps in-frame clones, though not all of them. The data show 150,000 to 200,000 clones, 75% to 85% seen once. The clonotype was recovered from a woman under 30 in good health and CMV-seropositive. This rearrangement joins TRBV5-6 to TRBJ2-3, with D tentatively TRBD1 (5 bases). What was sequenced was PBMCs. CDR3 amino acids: CASSSMRTRSTDTQYF. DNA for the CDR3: TGTGCCAGCAGCTCAATGAGGACACGAAGCACAGATACGCAGTATTTT.